The sequence of this TCR beta chain was determined in a study of shared clonotypes between healthy human individuals. Study-level findings and limits: Memory subsets generally showed smaller estimated richness than naive subsets did.

The germline gives CDR1 LNHDA, CDR2 SQIVND (reference sequence). The V and J ends lost 7 bases and 5 bases respectively, with 10 bases between them. The CDR3 has 12 amino acids. For this clone: What it recognizes is unknown.

Naive CD8 cells comprised CD45RO-negative, CCR7-positively selected cells, excluding terminally differentiated effector memory CD45RA+ cells. Sequencing used immunoSEQ multiplex PCR; TCRdb keeps in-frame clones, though not all of them. The repertoire consists of hundreds of thousands of clones, with 92% occurring once and the leading ten covering 20% to 30%. The sequencing input was naive CD8+ T cells sorted from blood. The V and J genes are TRBV19 and TRBJ2-3; the D is unclear. The receptor comes from a man aged 25-45 years in good health. This CDR3 is CASKGALDTQYF. Written as DNA, the CDR3 is TGTGCCAGTAAGGGCGCGTTAGATACGCAGTATTTT. The full variable domain, with the rest looked up from reference TRBV19 and TRBJ2-3, is DGGITQSPKYLFRKEGQNVTLSCEQNLNHDAMYWYRQDPGQGLRLIYYSQIVNDFQKGDIAEGYSVSREKKESFPLTVTSAQKNPTAFYLCASKGALDTQYFGPGTRLTVL.